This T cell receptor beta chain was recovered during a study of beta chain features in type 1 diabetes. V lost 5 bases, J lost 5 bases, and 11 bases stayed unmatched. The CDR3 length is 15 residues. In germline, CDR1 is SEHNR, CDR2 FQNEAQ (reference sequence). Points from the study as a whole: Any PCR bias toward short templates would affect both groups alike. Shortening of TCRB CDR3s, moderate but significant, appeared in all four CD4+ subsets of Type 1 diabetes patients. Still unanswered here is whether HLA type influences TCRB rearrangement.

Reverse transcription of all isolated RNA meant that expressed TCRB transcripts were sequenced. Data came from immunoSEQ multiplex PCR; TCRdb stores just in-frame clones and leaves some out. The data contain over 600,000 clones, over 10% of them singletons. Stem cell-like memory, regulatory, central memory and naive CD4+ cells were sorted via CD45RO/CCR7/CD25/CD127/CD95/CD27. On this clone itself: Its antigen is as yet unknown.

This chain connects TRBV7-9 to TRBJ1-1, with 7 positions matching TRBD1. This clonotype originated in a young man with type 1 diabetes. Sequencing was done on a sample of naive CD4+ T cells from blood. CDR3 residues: CASSATGEGLTEAFF. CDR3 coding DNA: TGTGCCAGCAGCGCAACAGGGGAGGGGCTGACTGAAGCTTTCTTT.